This entry features one TCR beta chain sequence. This record comes from a study of control samples from healthy donors and cancer patients. This CDR3 region has 15 residues. Trimming removed 4 bases from V and 2 bases from J; junction bases left unmatched: 5. CDR1 SGHDT and CDR2 YYEEEE come from the germline V gene. Profiling relied on immunoSEQ multiplex PCR, and the TCRdb table lists in-frame clones only, not all of them. This sample yields 95,000 to 110,000 clones, of which approximately 90% are seen a single time; approximately 19% belongs to the top ten. Sample: PBMCs. The clonotype was recovered from a man in his sixties with lung cancer. The V and J genes are TRBV5-6 and TRBJ2-5; 10 bases align to TRBD2. The CDR3: CASSPLAGVQETQYF. In DNA, the CDR3 is TGTGCCAGCAGCCCCCTAGCGGGGGTTCAAGAGACCCAGTACTTC.